These 18 T cell receptor beta chains originate from one sample sequenced in a study of blood T cell repertoires in COVID-19. The assay was immunoSEQ multiplex PCR, and TCRdb's table has in-frame clones only and misses some. The sample has around 170,000 clones; about 89% are singletons. The sequencing input was peripheral blood. Source of these receptors: a man aged 18 to 29 who had recovered from COVID-19.

The V gene is TRBV19, the J gene TRBJ1-2; TRBD1 aligns across 8 bases. Germline lookup yields CDR1 LNHDA and CDR2 SQIVND (reference sequence). The CDR3 sequence is 16 residues long. V lost 5 bases, J lost 3 bases, and 11 bases stayed unmatched. As DNA, the CDR3 is TGTGCCAGTAGTGCCCCGACAGGACAGGGATACTATGGCTACACCTTC. This encodes CASSAPTGQGYYGYTF.

A remark on this clone: Other DNA sequences in this sample translate to the same CDR3. The chain employs TRBV5-4 and TRBJ2-2, with 11 bases identical to TRBD2. J gave up 5 bases and V 0 bases, and 6 bases lay outside the gene matches. Germline V CDR1 and CDR2: SGHNT, YYREEE (reference sequence). This CDR3 has 17 residues. Here the CDR3 reads CASSLAGLAGGTGELFF. As DNA, the CDR3 is TGTGCCAGCAGCTTGGCCGGGCTAGCGGGAGGAACCGGGGAGCTGTTTTTT.

The V and J genes are TRBV12-3 or TRBV12-4 and TRBJ2-7, with 7 bases lining up with TRBD2. This CDR3 contains 13 residues. Trimming took 6 bases from V and 2 from J; bases not matched to a gene: 4. In DNA, the CDR3 is TGTGCCAGCAGCCCCGGGAGGACCTACGAGCAGTACTTC. Translated, it gives CASSPGRTYEQYF.

The V call is TRBV27, the J call TRBJ2-7, with 8 bases identical to TRBD1. CDR1 and CDR2 (germline): MNHEY, SMNVEV (reference sequence). The CDR3 sequence is 13 residues long. V was pared by 6 bases and J by 5 bases, with 6 bases of the junction left unmatched. CDR3 loop: CASSRGRGNEQYF. The CDR3 bases are TGTGCCAGCAGCAGGGGGCGCGGTAACGAGCAGTACTTC.

The chain is built from TRBV11-2 and TRBJ2-2; D perhaps matches TRBD2 (6 bases). V was shortened by 5 bases and J by 2 bases, with 9 bases between the two germline ends. CDR1 is SGHAT, CDR2 FQNNGV, per germline. This CDR3 has 14 amino acids. In DNA form, the CDR3 reads TGTGCCAGCAGCCGGGGACTCAACACCGGGGAGCTGTTTTTT. Residues: CASSRGLNTGELFF. The complete variable domain, with remaining parts taken from reference TRBV11-2 and TRBJ2-2, reads EAGVAQSPRYKIIEKRQSVAFWCNPISGHATLYWYQQILGQGPKLLIQFQNNGVVDDSQLPKDRFSAERLKGVDSTLKIQPAKLEDSAVYLCASSRGLNTGELFFGEGSRLTVL.

This clone was counted once. The chain links TRBV7-2 to TRBJ2-7; D is uncertain. The CDR3 is made up of 14 amino acids. Germline V CDR1 and CDR2: SGHTA, FQGNSA. Trimming removed 5 bases at V and 2 bases at J, with 13 bases between. CDR3: CASSQRRSPYEQYF. In DNA form, the CDR3 reads TGTGCCAGCAGCCAGCGTCGGAGTCCCTACGAGCAGTACTTC.

V usage is TRBV7-2 and J usage is TRBJ1-4, with no clear D. CDR1 is SGHTA and CDR2 is FQGNSA in the germline V gene. This CDR3 comprises 15 residues. Trimming removed 7 bases from V and 8 bases from J, with 20 bases in between. This CDR3 reads CASTIGYSRGEKLFF. The CDR3 DNA reads TGTGCCAGCACCATAGGGTACTCCCGAGGGGAAAAACTGTTTTTT.

The V and J genes are TRBV5-1 and TRBJ2-2; 9 bases agree with TRBD1. This CDR3 has 15 amino acids. From germline, CDR1 is SGHRS and CDR2 YFSETQ. With V trimmed by 9 bases and J by 5 bases, 11 bases remained unmatched. This CDR3 reads CATRRGTGSTGELFF. The CDR3 region has the DNA TGCGCCACCAGGAGAGGGACAGGGTCGACCGGGGAGCTGTTTTTT. Using reference TRBV5-1 and TRBJ2-2 for the parts outside the CDR3, the full variable domain is KAGVTQTPRYLIKTRGQQVTLSCSPISGHRSVSWYQQTPGQGLQFLFEYFSETQRNKGNFPGRFSGRQFSNSRSEMNVSTLELGDSALYLCATRRGTGSTGELFFGEGSRLTVL.

This chain links TRBV4-3 with TRBJ1-2; possible D gene TRBD1, 6 bases. Trimming cost V 1 base and J 8 bases, with 17 bases left between them. The CDR3 length is 15 residues. Germline lookup yields CDR1 LGHNA and CDR2 YSLEER. For the CDR3, the DNA is TGCGCCAGCAGCCAAGGCCCTTCTACAGGGTACGGCTACACCTTC. Translating gives CASSQGPSTGYGYTF.

The chain couples TRBV5-1 to TRBJ1-4; TRBD1 matches at 8 bases. Trimming removed 0 bases from V and 4 bases from J; junction bases left unmatched: 11. The germline V gene encodes CDR1 SGHRS and CDR2 YFSETQ. This CDR3 spans 18 amino acids. Here the CDR3 DNA reads TGCGCCAGCAGCTTGGGACCCAAGGACAGGGCTTTTAATGAAAAACTGTTTTTT. Translating it yields CASSLGPKDRAFNEKLFF.

The V gene is TRBV6-5, the J gene TRBJ2-7, with 10 bases identical to TRBD2. Losses at the gene ends were 5 bases for V and 7 bases for J; bases not matched to a gene: 8. This CDR3 is built from 14 residues. Germline CDR1 is MNHEY and CDR2 is SVGAGI. CDR3 residues: CASSRTSGLREQYF. CDR3 sequence (DNA): TGTGCCAGCAGTAGGACTAGCGGACTGAGGGAGCAGTACTTC.

This clone has a count of ten or more. The chain is built from TRBV5-4 and TRBJ2-7, with TRBD1 matching 9 bases. This CDR3 spans 15 amino acids. Looked up from germline, CDR1 is SGHNT and CDR2 is YYREEE (reference sequence). The junction had 14 bases not matched to a gene; V was cut back by 4 bases and J by 9 bases. For the CDR3, the DNA is TGTGCCAGCAGCCTCTTATCGGGACAGGGAGTAGTGCAGTACTTC. Its translation is CASSLLSGQGVVQYF.

This chain joins TRBV2 and TRBJ1-1; D ambiguous. In germline, CDR1 is SNHLY, CDR2 FYNNEI. The V and J ends lost 6 bases and 4 bases respectively, with 15 bases between them. CDR3 length: 14 residues. The CDR3: CASRLTGPSTEAFF. The CDR3 region has the DNA TGTGCCAGCAGGCTCACCGGCCCTAGCACTGAAGCTTTCTTT. The whole variable domain, filled in from reference TRBV2 and TRBJ1-1, reads EPEVTQTPSHQVTQMGQEVILRCVPISNHLYFYWYRQILGQKVEFLVSFYNNEISEKSEIFDDQFSVERPDGSNFTLKIRSTKLEDSAMYFCASRLTGPSTEAFFGQGTRLTVV.

This clone was detected a few times. This rearrangement joins TRBV9 to TRBJ2-1; a weak D match, TRBD1 (5 bases). This CDR3 is 13 amino acids long. V gave up 0 bases and J gave up 4 bases, with 5 bases separating them. Per germline, CDR1 SGDLS and CDR2 YYNGEE. The CDR3 coding sequence is TGTGCCAGCAGCGTAGGACAGTACAATGAGCAGTTCTTC. This encodes CASSVGQYNEQFF.

This clone was counted a few times. At one end the junction does not follow the germline gene, possibly because of a read error. This rearrangement joins TRBV6-2 or TRBV6-3 to TRBJ2-1; 12 bases line up with TRBD2. This CDR3 is built from 14 residues. Germline loops: CDR1 MNHEY, CDR2 SVGEGT. As DNA, the CDR3 is TGTGCCAGCAGTTCCGGACTAGCGGGATTCCCCCCCGTCTTC. It yields the protein CASSSGLAGFPPVF.

The chain combines TRBV10-1 with TRBJ2-3, with D perhaps matching TRBD2 (6 bases). From germline, CDR1 is WNHNN and CDR2 SYGVQD (reference sequence). V lost 6 bases and J lost 2, with 15 bases in between. The CDR3 totals 15 residues. CDR3 amino acids: CASSYRDSYTDTQYF. The CDR3 DNA is TGCGCCAGCAGCTATCGGGACTCATACACAGATACGCAGTATTTT.

The chain combines TRBV2 with TRBJ2-6; the D is unclear. Per the germline V gene, CDR1 is SNHLY and CDR2 is FYNNEI. The CDR3 loop spans 13 amino acids. V was pared by 8 bases and J by 0 bases, with 5 bases between. The DNA for the CDR3 is TGTGCCAGCGAGAGCTCTGGGGCCAACGTCCTGACTTTC. Residues: CASESSGANVLTF.

The J gene is TRBJ2-2, the V gene TRBV3-1 (or the pseudogene TRBV3-2); the D is unclear. The V gene's germline CDR1 is LGHDT and CDR2 YNNKEL (reference sequence). The V end lost 4 bases, the J end lost 7 bases, and 7 bases lay between the germline ends. The CDR3 runs 12 residues. CDR3 coding DNA: TGTGCCAGCAGCCCTAGTAGCGGGGAGCTGTTTTTT. Translating it yields CASSPSSGELFF.